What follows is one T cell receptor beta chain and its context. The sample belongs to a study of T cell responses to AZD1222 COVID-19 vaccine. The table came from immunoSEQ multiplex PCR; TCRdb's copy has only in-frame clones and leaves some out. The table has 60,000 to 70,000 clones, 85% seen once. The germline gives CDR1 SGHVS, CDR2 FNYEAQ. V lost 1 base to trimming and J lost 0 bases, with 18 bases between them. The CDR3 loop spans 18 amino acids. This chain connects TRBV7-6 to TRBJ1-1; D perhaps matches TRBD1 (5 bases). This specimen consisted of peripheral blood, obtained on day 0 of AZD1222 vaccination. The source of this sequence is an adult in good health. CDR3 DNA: TGTGCCAGCAGCTTAGTAGGTCCCGGGGACGCCATGAACACTGAAGCTTTCTTT. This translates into CASSLVGPGDAMNTEAFF.